These T cell receptor beta chains were read from a single sample in a study of T cells after yellow fever vaccination. TCRdb independently ran MiXCR on the 5' RACE reads; one entry per CDR3 protein. The data contain 120,000 or so distinct CDR3 sequences, 7.2% of them singletons. This material consisted of CD4+ T cells sorted from PBMCs, taken roughly 45 days after the first yellow fever vaccination. The receptors were sampled from a man aged 18 to 30 who received the YFV17D yellow fever vaccine. Both conserved end residues are part of each CDR3. A D gene is named only where the DNA matches it firmly. Size is stated as how often the clone was seen (once, few, many) or a class if it is expanded.

cdr3_aa | cdr3_nt | j_call | clone_size | d_call | v_call
CASSLGTGYNEQFF | TGCGCCAGCAGCTTGGGAACAGGGTACAATGAGCAGTTCTTC | TRBJ2-1 | many | . | TRBV5-1
CASSGQGASYEQYF | TGTGCCAGCTCAGGTCAGGGTGCGTCCTACGAGCAGTACTTC | TRBJ2-7 | many | . | TRBV18
CASSLGWEAGNEQFF | TGCGCCAGCAGCTTGGGATGGGAGGCTGGCAATGAGCAGTTCTTC | TRBJ2-1 | many | . | TRBV5-1
CASSRQGASNEKLFF | TGCGCCAGCAGTCGACAGGGGGCATCTAATGAAAAACTGTTTTTT | TRBJ1-4 | many | TRBD1 | TRBV5-1
CASSFRGGKLFF | TGTGCCAGCAGTTTCAGGGGAGGAAAACTGTTTTTT | TRBJ1-4 | many | . | TRBV12-3/TRBV12-4
CASKDRTQLMNTEAFF | TGTGCCAGCAAAGATAGGACACAGCTCATGAACACTGAAGCTTTCTTT | TRBJ1-1 | many | . | TRBV6-5
CASSSAGTGEETQYF | TGTGCTAGCAGCTCGGCCGGGACAGGGGAAGAGACCCAGTACTTC | TRBJ2-5 | many | TRBD1 | TRBV5-1
CASSQVDSPRGDSGANVLTF | TGTGCCAGCAGCCAAGTGGACAGCCCGAGGGGGGACTCTGGGGCCAACGTCCTGACTTTC | TRBJ2-6 | few | . | TRBV4-2
CASSPQGDTQYF | TGTGCCAGCAGCCCACAGGGGGATACGCAGTATTTT | TRBJ2-3 | many | TRBD1 | TRBV11-2
CASSPPAGTSTDTQYF | TGTGCCAGCTCACCACCGGCAGGTACTAGCACAGATACGCAGTATTTT | TRBJ2-3 | many | . | TRBV18
CASSRRQGQAFF | TGTGCCAGCAGCAGACGACAGGGTCAAGCTTTCTTT | TRBJ1-1 | many | TRBD1 | TRBV7-2
CASSRNRVSGNTIYF | TGTGCCAGCAGTCGCAACAGGGTCTCTGGAAACACCATATATTTT | TRBJ1-3 | many | . | TRBV12-3/TRBV12-4
CASSGLEKSGANVLTF | TGCGCCAGCAGCGGATTAGAGAAGTCTGGGGCCAACGTCCTGACTTTC | TRBJ2-6 | many | . | TRBV5-1
CASTKGQLSNTGELFF | TGTGCCAGCACCAAGGGACAGCTATCGAACACCGGGGAGCTGTTTTTT | TRBJ2-2 | many | TRBD1 | TRBV6-5
CASSPSGPDTQYF | TGTGCCAGCTCACCCTCGGGTCCAGATACGCAGTATTTT | TRBJ2-3 | many | . | TRBV18